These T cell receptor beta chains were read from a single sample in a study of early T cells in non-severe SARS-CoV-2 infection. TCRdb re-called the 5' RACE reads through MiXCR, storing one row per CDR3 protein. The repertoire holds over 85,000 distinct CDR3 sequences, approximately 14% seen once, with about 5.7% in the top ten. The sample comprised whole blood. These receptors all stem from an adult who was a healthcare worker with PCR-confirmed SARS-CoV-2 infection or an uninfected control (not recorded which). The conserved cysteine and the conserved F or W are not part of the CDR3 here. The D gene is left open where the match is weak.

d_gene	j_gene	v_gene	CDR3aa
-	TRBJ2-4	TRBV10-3	AISESTSGVAKNIQY
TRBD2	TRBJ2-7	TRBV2	ASSREGYEQY
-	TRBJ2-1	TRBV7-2	ASSGRRLGYNEQF
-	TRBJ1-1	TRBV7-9	ASSHRERGELTEAF
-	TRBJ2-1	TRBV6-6	ASSYASAYNEQF
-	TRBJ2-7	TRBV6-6	ASSYGRKSYEQY
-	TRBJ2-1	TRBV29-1	SVEKLGEQF
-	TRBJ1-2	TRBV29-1	SVDDSANYGYT
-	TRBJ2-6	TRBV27	ASSLESGVIGANVLT
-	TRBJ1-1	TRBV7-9	ASSFASEATEAF
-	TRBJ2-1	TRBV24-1	ATSDSNAYNEQF
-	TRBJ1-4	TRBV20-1	SARAPPGNEKLF
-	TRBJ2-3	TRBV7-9	ASSSVYTDTQY
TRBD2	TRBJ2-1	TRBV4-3	ASSSVSGRHNEQF
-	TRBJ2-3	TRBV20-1	SATGTPTDTQY
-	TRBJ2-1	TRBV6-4	ASSASGNGEQF
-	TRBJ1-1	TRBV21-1	ASSTGTGRQRVTEAF
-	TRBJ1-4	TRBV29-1	SVGAQGTNEKLF
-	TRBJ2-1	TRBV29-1	SVWGVHNEQF
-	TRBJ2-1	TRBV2	ASKAGLEGN
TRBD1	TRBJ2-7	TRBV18	ASTDRADEQY
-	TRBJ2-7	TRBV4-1	ASSQDALEWATYS
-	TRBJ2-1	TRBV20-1	SAGPWNEQF
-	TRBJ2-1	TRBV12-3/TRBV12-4	ASRAESFSYNEQF
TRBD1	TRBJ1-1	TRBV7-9	ASSSQGSEAF
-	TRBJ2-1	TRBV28	ASSFTPQAGMVNEQF
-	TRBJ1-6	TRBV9	ASSETSTEGPLH
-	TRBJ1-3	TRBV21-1	ASSIETGSSGNTIY
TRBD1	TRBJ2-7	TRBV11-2	ASSLRRAGGSYEQY
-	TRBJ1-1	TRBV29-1	SAADTEAF
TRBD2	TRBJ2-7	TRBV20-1	SARVAGGRPYEQY
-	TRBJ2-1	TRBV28	ASSLTLQREQF
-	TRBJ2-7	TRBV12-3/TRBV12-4	ASSLGDTYEQY
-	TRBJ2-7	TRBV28	ASSPRDSYFYEQY
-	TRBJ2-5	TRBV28	ASKPQAGTQY
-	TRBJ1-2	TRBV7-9	ASSANNNGYT
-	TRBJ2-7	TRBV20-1	SAPENGPYEQY
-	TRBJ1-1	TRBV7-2	ASRGSMNTEAF
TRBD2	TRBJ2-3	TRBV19	ASSIGGRARDTQY
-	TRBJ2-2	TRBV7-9	ASSLLLGYMSTGELF
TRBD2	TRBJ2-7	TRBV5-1	ASSLGLAGGLEQY
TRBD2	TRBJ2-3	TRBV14	ASSRGLARSTDTQY
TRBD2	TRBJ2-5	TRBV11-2	ASSFTSGRVQETQY
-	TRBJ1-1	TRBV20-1	SAKDGYTEAF
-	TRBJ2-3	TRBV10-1	ASSDGRTTDTQY
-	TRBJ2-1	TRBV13	ASSPVSSRDEQF
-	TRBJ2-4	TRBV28	ATNKLEAEAKNIQY
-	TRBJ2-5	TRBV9	ASSVEGGYQETQY
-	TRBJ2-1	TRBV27	VVGRRNEQF
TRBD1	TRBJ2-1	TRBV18	ASSPGTGGINEQF
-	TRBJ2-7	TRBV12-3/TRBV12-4	ASSSTGIYPDYEQY
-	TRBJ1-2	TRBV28	ASSFGREGYT
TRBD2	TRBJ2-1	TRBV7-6	ASSPLPGGGGLYNEQF